This T cell receptor beta chain was sequenced during a study of graft-versus-host responses after intestinal transplantation (dated by TCRdb to 2020 to 2023). With respect to the entire study: Recipients received multivisceral, liver-intestinal, or isolated intestinal transplants. Every recipient was given anti-thymocyte globulin induction, followed by 2 to 3 years of maintenance tacrolimus and steroids. Bulk TCR-beta CDR3 sequencing was used to track graft-versus-host and host-versus-graft alloreactive T cell clones in the graft, circulation and bone marrow after intestinal transplantation. Alloreactive clones were identified by sequencing pre-transplant mixed lymphocyte reaction products and comparing these products with unstimulated pre-transplant donor and recipient T cells. A cohort of 20 to 25 intestinal transplant recipients, including one retransplant, was enrolled, and 3 patients lacking pretransplant specimens were excluded. A peak of at least 4% donor T cells among recipient peripheral blood mononuclear cells was the definition used for donor T cell macrochimerism. Samples from three later patients were sequenced in-house on an Illumina MiSeq with MiXCR processing rather than by the commercial service.

Including cysteine and phenylalanine, the CDR3 has 13 amino acids. Only the CDR3 part of the read is kept: 39 bases, read in frame from the first base. The germline V gene (reference sequence) gives CDR1 as MNHEY and CDR2 as SMNVEV. Trimming takes 3 bases from V and 2 bases from J, and the germline ends sit 8 bases apart. Libraries were made using the immunoSEQ multiplex PCR assay. For most patients, genomic DNA was isolated with the Qiagen DNeasy Blood and Tissue Kit and shipped frozen to Adaptive Biotechnologies for TCR sequencing. Adaptive Biotechnologies carried out high-throughput TCR-beta CDR3 sequencing of genomic DNA for most patients. The authors processed their data as follows. TCR sequencing data were retrieved from Adaptive's ImmunoSEQ software for 15 to 20 patients, whereas three other patients were processed with MiXCR and VDJtools. To correct CD4 versus CD8 sorting errors, any sequence found in both subsets at a frequency ratio below 5:1 was removed. CDR3 nucleotide sequences shared by donor and recipient were removed because the origin of these sequences could not be assigned. At least 2-fold expansion over unstimulated cells and a minimum CFSE-low frequency of 0.002% (template counts) or 0.001% (read counts) were required for clones to be classified as alloreactive. A clone was considered mappable if detected in the sequenced pre-transplant spleen, lymph node, or MLR CFSE-low populations of the donor or recipient. The cumulative frequency of alloreactive clones was calculated as a percentage of all sequences, weighted by copy number. What TCRdb holds here is the immuneACCESS table cut down to in-frame rearrangements. Part of the clones is not present; checked against another copy, under half of the missing clones reflect an unresolved V gene, and the others are unexplained. That table furnishes V, J and clone size, whereas the DNA furnished D and trimming. For this sample there are about 97,000 clones; 85% to 95% appear just once. The ten largest clones add up to around 0.067% of the sample.

The label giving this sample's time point can be read as: cells obtained before transplantation from donor or recipient. CD3+CD4+ and CD3+CD8+ populations were FACS-sorted from unstimulated pre-transplant donor and recipient cells taken from spleen or lymph nodes. Study-wide conclusions, independent of this receptor: The conclusions were limited by the relatively low number and heterogeneity of the intestinal transplant patients. In patients with donor T cell macrochimerism, the allografts had high GvH to HvG T cell clonal ratios. Early after transplant, peak levels of circulating GvH clones were found to be associated with declines in HvG clones. GvH clones were found in recipient bone marrow, and some of the GvH clones appeared earlier in ileal mucosa or blood, which is consistent with an intestinal mucosal origin.

For this clone: Its target antigen remains unknown. One base away there is no much larger clone; base qualities are not given.

The rearrangement combines TRBV27 with TRBJ2-7, with no confidently assigned D gene. The sample consisted of unstimulated CD8+ T cells sorted from spleen or lymph node cells, taken before transplant. The sequence was collected from a human donor who was the organ donor for an intestinal transplant. The DNA reads TGTGCCAGCAGTTTCCGTCTTACCTACGAGCAGTACTTC. The resulting protein is CASSFRLTYEQYF.